The entry below describes one T cell receptor (beta chain). The antigen is undetermined. This CDR3 is also generated by other DNA sequences in the sample. The CDR3 loop spans 15 amino acids. After removal of 6 bases from V and 0 bases from J, the junction contained 3 bases not matched to a gene. Germline CDR1 and CDR2: MNHNS and SASEGT. The entry originates in a study of shared clonotypes between healthy human individuals. Overall study context: For every donor, three CD4 naive, three CD4 memory, two CD8 naive and one CD8 memory plates were used. Study results and limitations: Across subsets, estimated richness was generally greater for naive than for memory populations.

In the naive CD8 group, cells lacked CD45RO and were positively selected for CCR7, so terminally differentiated effector memory CD45RA+ cells were left out. Assay execution proceeded at the deep level. As handled by the study authors: There were no quality scores in the junction-only immunoSEQ sequences, so filtering differed. Only in-frame clones appear in the TCRdb table, and some are missing; sequencing was by immunoSEQ multiplex PCR. V and J calls and clone size are those listed in that table; D and trimming were worked out from the DNA. This repertoire shows roughly 2,000,000 clones, 85% to 95% found once; its top ten account for 0.95% to 1.5%.

This clonotype was obtained from a young man in good health. The chain combines TRBV6-1 with TRBJ1-3; TRBD1 aligns across 9 bases. The sample was naive CD8+ T cells sorted from blood. CDR3 region: CASRLQGASGNTIYF. The CDR3 DNA sequence: TGTGCCAGCAGGCTACAGGGGGCCTCTGGAAACACCATATATTTT.